The clone carrying this T cell receptor (beta chain) appeared a few times. Its antigen is not identified. A minimum of 6.5 million PBMCs was isolated per sample. Total RNA extraction produced at least 5 micrograms (per sample) for the study. A second PCR of 7 to 11 cycles used a sample-barcoded 5' primer and a J-beta primer mix. TCRdb independently ran MiXCR on the 5' RACE reads; one entry per CDR3 protein. The sample gives about 590,000 distinct CDR3 sequences, approximately 30% of which show up once; around a sixth is in the top ten. This sample is part of a study of blood T cells in healthy people across ages. Whole-study findings and limits: CMV infection status of these donors was not known. Significant beta diversity loss was already apparent by age approximately 38, declining roughly linearly.

The sequence was collected from a woman older than 75 in good health. Material: blood.

As DNA, the CDR3 is TGTGCCGCCTCCTCCTACAATGAGCAGTACTTC. Translation: CAASSYNEQYF. The genes are TRBV27 and TRBJ2-1; D not resolved. Matching the DNA end better, TRBJ2-7 makes the J call doubtful. The CDR3 totals 11 residues. The V gene's germline CDR1 is MNHEY and CDR2 SMNVEV (reference sequence).